A single sample gave rise to the 30 T cell receptor beta chains below, sequenced in a study of naive and memory T cell subsets. Amplification of ligated cDNA took four PCR rounds with SP2 and nested alpha and beta constant primers. TCRdb re-called the 5' RACE reads with MiXCR, one entry per CDR3 protein. The sample records roughly 30,000 distinct CDR3 sequences, 16% being singletons. TCR cDNA received a 3' ligated oligonucleotide that carried a UMI. Receptors originate from a female donor in good health.

This clonotype was counted only a few times. The chain links TRBV20-1 to TRBJ2-1; no clear D. Germline V gives CDR1 DFQATT, CDR2 SNEGSKA (reference sequence). Trimming left V 1 base short and J 4 bases short, with 11 bases between. CDR3 size: 14 residues. In nucleotides, the CDR3 is TGCAGTGCTAGAGCCCCGGACGGGTACAATGAGCAGTTCTTC. Translation: CSARAPDGYNEQFF.

This clonotype was found many times. V gene TRBV19 combines with J gene TRBJ2-1; D is undetermined. There are 14 residues in the CDR3. The V end was cut by 5 bases, the J end by 0 bases, with 8 bases between. CDR1 and CDR2 from the germline V gene are LNHDA and SQIVND (reference sequence). The CDR3 reads CASSGAVSYNEQFF. The CDR3 DNA follows: TGTGCCAGTAGTGGTGCCGTCTCCTACAATGAGCAGTTCTTC.

The table lists this clonotype with a few counts. The chain couples TRBV7-6 to TRBJ2-2, with 8 bases matching TRBD1. This CDR3 region has 16 residues. V lost 4 bases and J lost 1; bases outside the gene matches: 5. Germline V gene sequence: CDR1 SGHVS, CDR2 FNYEAQ. CDR3 coding DNA: TGTGCCAGCAGCTCCTCCGGGACAGGGAACACCGGGGAGCTGTTTTTT. Encoded protein: CASSSSGTGNTGELFF.

This clonotype was detected ten times or more. A read error may account for a junction end that differs from germline. This chain links TRBV19 with TRBJ2-5; 9 nucleotides match TRBD1. Germline V gene sequence: CDR1 LNHDA, CDR2 SQIVND (reference sequence). CDR3 length: 13 residues. The CDR3 DNA sequence: TGTGCCAGTAGTGGGACAGGGCAAGAAACCCAGTACTTC. Translating gives CASSGTGQETQYF.

In this sample, this clonotype turned up a few times. V is TRBV27 and J is TRBJ2-6; 7 nucleotides match TRBD2. V dropped 4 bases and J dropped 2; count of bases not matched to a gene: 8. This CDR3 contains 17 residues. Germline CDR1 reads MNHEY; CDR2 reads SMNVEV (reference sequence). CDR3 nucleotides: TGTGCCAGCAGTTCCCCCGGGGGGAGGGCTGGGGCCAACGTCCTGACTTTC. Amino acids: CASSSPGGRAGANVLTF.

This clonotype was found many times. The chain uses TRBV20-1 and TRBJ1-3; maybe TRBD1 (6 bases). CDR1 DFQATT and CDR2 SNEGSKA come from the germline V gene (reference sequence). The V gene lost 5 bases and the J gene lost 2 bases, with 10 bases spanning the gap. CDR3 length: 13 residues. The CDR3 region is CSAQGKTGNTIYF. The CDR3 nucleotides are TGCAGTGCTCAGGGGAAAACTGGAAACACCATATATTTT.

This clonotype was observed at least ten times. This sequence joins TRBV20-1 and TRBJ2-5, with 13 bases aligning to TRBD2. J was trimmed by 0 bases and V by 0 bases; bases with no gene match: 1. CDR1 is DFQATT, CDR2 SNEGSKA, per germline (reference sequence). The CDR3 extends over 16 amino acids. CDR3 loop: CSAREGLAGDQETQYF. In nucleotides, the CDR3 is TGCAGTGCTAGAGAAGGACTAGCGGGAGACCAAGAGACCCAGTACTTC.

This clonotype was counted only a few times. J is TRBJ1-5 and V is TRBV12-3 or TRBV12-4; 9 nucleotides line up with TRBD1. CDR3 length: 16 residues. After removal of 6 bases from V and 2 bases from J, the junction contained 8 bases not matched to a gene. CDR3 sequence: CASRPSGQGGNQPQHF. The DNA of the CDR3 is TGTGCCAGCAGGCCCTCGGGACAGGGAGGCAATCAGCCCCAGCATTTT.

The table lists this clonotype with many counts. J is TRBJ2-1 and V is TRBV6-1; a possible D gene is TRBD2 (6 bases). Per the germline V gene, CDR1 is MNHNS and CDR2 is SASEGT. CDR3 size: 15 residues. Trimming stripped 6 bases from V and 8 bases from J, with 20 bases between. The CDR3 here is CASSLKGTVVDEQFF. In DNA form, the CDR3 reads TGTGCCAGCAGCCTTAAGGGGACTGTAGTCGATGAGCAGTTCTTC.

This clonotype was detected many times. V gene TRBV20-1 combines with J gene TRBJ1-1, with a possible D match to TRBD1 (6 bases). CDR1 is DFQATT, CDR2 SNEGSKA, per germline (reference sequence). The CDR3 extends over 17 amino acids. Trimming left V 3 bases short and J 0 bases short, with 20 bases between. CDR3 bases: TGCAGTGCTAGCAATGCTTTGGGACAACCCCTGAACACTGAAGCTTTCTTT. Protein: CSASNALGQPLNTEAFF.

In this sample, this clonotype turned up many times. This rearrangement joins TRBV11-2 to TRBJ2-1; tentatively, D is TRBD2 (5 bases). Trimming removed 7 bases from V and 7 bases from J, with 20 bases in between. This CDR3 has 15 residues. Germline V gene lookup returns CDR1 SGHAT and CDR2 FQNNGV. In DNA form, the CDR3 reads TGTGCCAGCACCCTGAATGGAGGCCCTTTGAATGAGCAGTTCTTC. It encodes CASTLNGGPLNEQFF. Full variable domain (outside the CDR3, taken from reference TRBV11-2 and TRBJ2-1): EAGVAQSPRYKIIEKRQSVAFWCNPISGHATLYWYQQILGQGPKLLIQFQNNGVVDDSQLPKDRFSAERLKGVDSTLKIQPAKLEDSAVYLCASTLNGGPLNEQFFGPGTRLTVL.

The CDR3 protein is CASRTYYEETQYF. The CDR3 DNA sequence: TGTGCCAGCAGAACGTATTATGAAGAGACCCAGTACTTC. The chain carries TRBV25-1 and TRBJ2-5; unclear D gene. Germline V gene sequence: CDR1 MGHDK, CDR2 SYGVNS. The V end was cut by 6 bases, the J end by 3 bases, with 11 bases between. This CDR3 is built from 13 residues.

This clonotype is medium-sized by share. This chain uses TRBV29-1 with TRBJ1-1; D is uncertain. Germline values: CDR1 SQVTM, CDR2 ANQGSEA. The CDR3 consists of 12 residues. V shed 4 bases and J shed 3 bases, with 9 bases lying between them. The CDR3 reads CSVAGIDTEAFF. CDR3 DNA: TGCAGCGTTGCCGGGATTGACACTGAAGCTTTCTTT.

This clonotype was picked up many times. V and J are TRBV7-2 and TRBJ2-5; TRBD2 matches at 9 bases. Germline V CDR1 and CDR2: SGHTA, FQGNSA. The CDR3 is 16 amino acids. Trimming took 5 bases from V and 0 from J; bases not matched to a gene: 7. The CDR3 nucleotides are TGTGCCAGCAGCCGTGAGCGGGGGGCGTACCAAGAGACCCAGTACTTC. Encoded protein: CASSRERGAYQETQYF.

This clonotype was recorded at least ten times. This sequence joins TRBV4-2 and TRBJ1-1, with D uncertain. CDR1 and CDR2 from the germline V gene are LGHNA and YNFKEQ. The CDR3 is made up of 14 amino acids. V was pared by 7 bases and J by 0 bases, with 12 bases between. The CDR3 is CASTIALLNTEAFF. The CDR3 nucleotides read TGTGCCAGCACCATCGCCCTACTGAACACTGAAGCTTTCTTT.

This clonotype came up many times. J is TRBJ2-2 and V is TRBV6-4; possible D gene TRBD1, 5 bases. V was pared by 6 bases and J by 4 bases, with 12 bases between. CDR1 and CDR2 (germline): MRHNA, SNTAGT. The CDR3 is 14 residues long. The CDR3 sequence: CASSADRLTGELFF. The CDR3, as DNA: TGTGCCAGCAGCGCCGACAGACTCACCGGGGAGCTGTTTTTT.

This clonotype was picked up many times. The gene calls are TRBV7-6 and TRBJ2-3, with 8 bases matching TRBD2. The CDR3 length is 18 residues. V lost 4 bases and J lost 1; bases outside the gene matches: 13. Germline assignment: CDR1 SGHVS and CDR2 FNYEAQ. The CDR3: CASSSLPIRAGGTDTQYF. The CDR3 nucleotides read TGTGCCAGCAGCTCGCTCCCGATTAGAGCGGGGGGCACAGATACGCAGTATTTT.

This clonotype was counted a few times. The CDR3 is CASSLSEQTQYF. CDR3 nucleotides: TGTGCCAGCAGTCTTAGCGAGCAGACCCAGTACTTC. The chain employs TRBV7-2 and TRBJ2-5; perhaps TRBD2 as D (5 bases). Trimming cost V 6 bases and J 6 bases, with 11 bases left between them. The length of the CDR3 is 12 residues. Germline V gene lookup returns CDR1 SGHTA and CDR2 FQGNSA.

The chain joins TRBV27 to TRBJ2-3, with 12 bases lining up with TRBD2. The trim removed 6 bases at V and 3 bases at J, leaving 4 bases unmatched. The CDR3 consists of 15 residues. Germline V gene data show CDR1 as MNHEY and CDR2 as SMNVEV (reference sequence). In DNA, the CDR3 is TGTGCCAGCAGGGTCCTAGCGGGGGGGACAGATACGCAGTATTTT. It translates to CASRVLAGGTDTQYF.

The table lists this clonotype with a few counts. This chain uses TRBV20-1 with TRBJ2-5; no reliable D call. CDR1 and CDR2 from the germline V gene are DFQATT and SNEGSKA (reference sequence). The CDR3 is 12 residues long. Between the trimmed V and J ends, which lost 6 bases and 4 bases, there was a span of 12 bases. The CDR3 region has the DNA TGCAGTGCCCCCGATGAAGGAGAGACCCAGTACTTC. Translation: CSAPDEGETQYF.

V is TRBV7-2 and J is TRBJ1-1; 8 bases match TRBD1. In germline, CDR1 is SGHTA, CDR2 FQGNSA. V lost 0 bases to trimming and J lost 5 bases; unmatched junction nucleotides: 8. This CDR3 contains 16 residues. In nucleotides, the CDR3 is TGTGCCAGCAGCTTAGCACAGGGGGGCTGTGGTACTGAAGCTTTCTTT. It yields the protein CASSLAQGGCGTEAFF.

As regards this clonotype: One end of the junction does not line up with germline, which may come from a read error. This chain connects TRBV29-1 to TRBJ1-1; TRBD1 matches at 10 bases. This CDR3 region has 16 residues. Germline values: CDR1 SQVTM, CDR2 ANQGSEA. The DNA for the CDR3 is TGCAGCGTTGAAGTTTTCGGGGGACAGGGGAGAACGATTGGGATCTTT. Translation gives CSVEVFGGQGRTIGIF.

The chain has TRBV29-1 and TRBJ2-5; D is unclear. Looked up from germline, CDR1 is SQVTM and CDR2 is ANQGSEA. V dropped 1 base and J dropped 4 bases, with 22 bases sitting between them. CDR3 length: 17 amino acids. This chain's CDR3 is CSVEVGRQSLMGETQYF. CDR3 in DNA: TGCAGCGTTGAAGTTGGGCGGCAGTCGTTAATGGGAGAGACCCAGTACTTC.

At least ten counts were recorded for this clonotype. The chain links TRBV15 to TRBJ1-5; D call uncertain. The CDR3 loop spans 15 amino acids. Trimming pared 5 bases from V and 1 base from J, leaving 12 bases between. CDR1 LNHNV and CDR2 YYDKDF come from the germline V gene (reference sequence). CDR3 in DNA: TGTGCCACCAGCGCCCGGGTTTCAAGCAATCAGCCCCAGCATTTT. It is translated as CATSARVSSNQPQHF.

The chain has TRBV7-9 and TRBJ2-1, with D perhaps TRBD2 (6 bases). Trimming cost V 5 bases and J 10 bases, with 27 bases left between them. This CDR3 contains 17 residues. Germline V CDR1 and CDR2: SEHNR, FQNEAQ (reference sequence). CDR3 coding DNA: TGTGCCAGCAGCCCTCAAGCAGGTGGGGCGGGGTGGTGGGAGCAGTTCTTC. Amino acid sequence: CASSPQAGGAGWWEQFF. The full variable domain, in which reference TRBV7-9 and TRBJ2-1 provide the parts outside the CDR3, is DTGVSQNPRHKITKRGQNVTFRCDPISEHNRLYWYRQTLGQGPEFLTYFQNEAQLEKSRLLSDRFSAERPKGSFSTLEIQRTEQGDSAMYLCASSPQAGGAGWWEQFFGPGTRLTVL.

The table lists this clonotype with many counts. V is TRBV5-5 and J is TRBJ1-2, with D maybe TRBD1 (5 bases). Germline V CDR1 and CDR2: SGHKS, YYEKEE (reference sequence). The V and J ends lost 0 bases and 12 bases respectively, with 9 bases between them. This CDR3 spans 11 amino acids. CDR3 in DNA: TGTGCCAGCAGCTTGGCCGGGGCAAACACCTTC. Amino acid sequence: CASSLAGANTF.

This clonotype was recorded a few times. The rearrangement joins TRBV7-3 to TRBJ2-3; the D is unclear. CDR1 SGHTA and CDR2 FQGTGA come from the germline V gene. The CDR3 loop spans 13 amino acids. V dropped 6 bases and J dropped 5 bases, with 12 bases sitting between them. In nucleotides, the CDR3 is TGTGCCAGCAGTAAATATGGGTTAGATACGCAGTATTTT. Residues: CASSKYGLDTQYF.

The V gene is TRBV13, the J gene TRBJ2-3; 8 positions match TRBD2. The germline V gene has CDR1 PRHDT and CDR2 FYEKMQ (reference sequence). With 8 bases clipped from V and 4 bases from J, the junction kept 8 bases outside the gene matches. The CDR3 spans 14 residues. The DNA of the CDR3 is TGTGCCAGCTGCATCGGGGGGGGCGCAGATACGCAGTATTTT. Amino acid sequence: CASCIGGGADTQYF.

This clonotype turned up a few times. This chain connects TRBV5-1 to TRBJ2-2, with D uncertain. Germline V CDR1 and CDR2: SGHRS, YFSETQ. V lost 3 bases, J lost 7 bases, and 16 bases lay in between. The CDR3 sequence is 15 residues long. The CDR3 loop reads CASSSNAESSGELFF. The CDR3 nucleotides read TGCGCCAGCAGCTCGAACGCGGAGTCAAGCGGGGAGCTGTTTTTT. Based on the CDR3 plus reference TRBV5-1 and TRBJ2-2, the full variable domain is KAGVTQTPRYLIKTRGQQVTLSCSPISGHRSVSWYQQTPGQGLQFLFEYFSETQRNKGNFPGRFSGRQFSNSRSEMNVSTLELGDSALYLCASSSNAESSGELFFGEGSRLTVL.

The chain uses TRBV4-2 and TRBJ2-7; unclear D gene. Germline values: CDR1 LGHNA, CDR2 YNFKEQ. Trimming stripped 3 bases from V and 5 bases from J, with 8 bases between. The length of the CDR3 is 12 residues. This CDR3 reads CASSQLGHEQYF. For the CDR3, the DNA is TGTGCCAGCAGCCAGTTAGGGCACGAGCAGTACTTC.